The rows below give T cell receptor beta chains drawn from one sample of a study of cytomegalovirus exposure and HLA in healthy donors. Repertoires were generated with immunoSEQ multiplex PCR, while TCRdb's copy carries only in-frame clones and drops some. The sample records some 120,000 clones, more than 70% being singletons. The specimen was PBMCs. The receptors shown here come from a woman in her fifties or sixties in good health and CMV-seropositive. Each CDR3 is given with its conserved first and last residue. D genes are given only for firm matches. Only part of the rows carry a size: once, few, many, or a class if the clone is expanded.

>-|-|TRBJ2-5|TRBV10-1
CASSRPRGPGDETQYF
TGCGCCAGCAGTCGGCCCCGAGGGCCAGGCGATGAGACCCAGTACTTC
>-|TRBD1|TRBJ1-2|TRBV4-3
CASSRQGGQGVNYGYTF
TGCGCCAGCAGCCGCCAAGGGGGACAGGGGGTTAACTATGGCTACACCTTC
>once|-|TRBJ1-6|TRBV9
CASSVGAGDNSPLHF
TGTGCCAGCAGCGTAGGGGCGGGCGATAATTCACCCCTCCACTTT
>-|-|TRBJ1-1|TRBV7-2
CASSLAGPQNTEAFF
TGTGCCAGCAGCCTGGCGGGGCCACAGAACACTGAAGCTTTCTTT
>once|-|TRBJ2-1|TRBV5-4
CASSLDSYNEQFF
TGTGCCAGCAGCTTGGACAGTTACAATGAGCAGTTCTTC
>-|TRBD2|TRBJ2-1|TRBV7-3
CASSWTSGSIYNEQFF
TGTGCCAGCAGCTGGACTAGCGGGAGTATCTACAATGAGCAGTTCTTC
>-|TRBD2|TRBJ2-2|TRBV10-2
CASSEVGGKNTGELFF
TGCGCCAGCAGTGAGGTGGGGGGGAAGAACACCGGGGAGCTGTTTTTT
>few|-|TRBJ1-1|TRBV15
CATSRNKDTNTEAFF
TGTGCCACCAGCAGAAACAAGGACACCAACACTGAAGCTTTCTTT
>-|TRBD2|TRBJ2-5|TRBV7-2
CASSPTSGSQETQYF
TGTGCCAGCAGCCCGACTAGCGGGTCCCAAGAGACCCAGTACTTC
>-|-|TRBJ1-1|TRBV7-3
CASSLLPGGNTEAFF
TGTGCCAGCAGCTTACTACCGGGTGGGAACACTGAAGCTTTCTTT
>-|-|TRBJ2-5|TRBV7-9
CASSGRVWAETQYF
TGTGCCAGCAGCGGCAGGGTCTGGGCGGAGACCCAGTACTTC
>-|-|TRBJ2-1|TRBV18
CASSPETTFREQFF
TGTGCCAGCTCACCAGAGACAACGTTCCGTGAGCAGTTCTTC
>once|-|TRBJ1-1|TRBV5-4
CASSPQAGRNTEAFF
TGTGCCAGCAGCCCACAGGCGGGGAGGAACACTGAAGCTTTCTTT